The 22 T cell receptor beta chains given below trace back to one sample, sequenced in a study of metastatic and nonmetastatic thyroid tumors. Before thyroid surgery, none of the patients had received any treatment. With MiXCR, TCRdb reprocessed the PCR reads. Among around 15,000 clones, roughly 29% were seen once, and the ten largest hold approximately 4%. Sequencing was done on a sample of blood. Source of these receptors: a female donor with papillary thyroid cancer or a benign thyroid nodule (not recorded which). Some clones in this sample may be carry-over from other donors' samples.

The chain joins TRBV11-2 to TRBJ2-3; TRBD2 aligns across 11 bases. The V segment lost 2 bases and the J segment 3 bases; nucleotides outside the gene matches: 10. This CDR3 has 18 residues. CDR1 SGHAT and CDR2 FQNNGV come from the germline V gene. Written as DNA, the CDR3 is TGTGCCAGCAGCTTATGGGCGCTAGCGGGAGGAGAGACAGATACGCAGTATTTT. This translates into CASSLWALAGGETDTQYF.

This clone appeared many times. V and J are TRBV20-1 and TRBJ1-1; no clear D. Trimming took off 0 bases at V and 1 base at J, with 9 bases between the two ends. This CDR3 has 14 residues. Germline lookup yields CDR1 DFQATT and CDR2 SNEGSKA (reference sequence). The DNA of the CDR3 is TGCAGTGCTAGAGATCCGAGGAAGAACACTGAAGCTTTCTTT. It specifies CSARDPRKNTEAFF.

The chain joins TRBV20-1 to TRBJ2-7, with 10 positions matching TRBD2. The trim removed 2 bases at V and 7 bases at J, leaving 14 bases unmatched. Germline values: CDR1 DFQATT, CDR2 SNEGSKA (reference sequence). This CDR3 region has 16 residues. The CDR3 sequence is CSARNPLAGDLLEQYF. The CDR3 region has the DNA TGCAGTGCTAGAAATCCCCTAGCGGGAGACCTTCTGGAGCAGTACTTC.

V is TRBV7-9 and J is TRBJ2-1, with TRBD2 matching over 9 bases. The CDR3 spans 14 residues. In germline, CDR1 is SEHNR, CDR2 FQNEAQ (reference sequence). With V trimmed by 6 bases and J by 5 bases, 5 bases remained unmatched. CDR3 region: CASSLAGYDNEQFF. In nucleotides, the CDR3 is TGTGCCAGCAGTCTAGCGGGATACGACAATGAGCAGTTCTTC. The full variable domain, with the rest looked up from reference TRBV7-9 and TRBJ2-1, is DTGVSQNPRHKITKRGQNVTFRCDPISEHNRLYWYRQTLGQGPEFLTYFQNEAQLEKSRLLSDRFSAERPKGSFSTLEIQRTEQGDSAMYLCASSLAGYDNEQFFGPGTRLTVL.

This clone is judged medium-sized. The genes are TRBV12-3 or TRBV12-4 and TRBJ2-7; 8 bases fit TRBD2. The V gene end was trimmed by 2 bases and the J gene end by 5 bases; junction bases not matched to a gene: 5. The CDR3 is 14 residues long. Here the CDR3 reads CASSLRREVHEQYF. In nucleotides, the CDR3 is TGTGCCAGCAGTTTAAGGCGGGAGGTCCACGAGCAGTACTTC.

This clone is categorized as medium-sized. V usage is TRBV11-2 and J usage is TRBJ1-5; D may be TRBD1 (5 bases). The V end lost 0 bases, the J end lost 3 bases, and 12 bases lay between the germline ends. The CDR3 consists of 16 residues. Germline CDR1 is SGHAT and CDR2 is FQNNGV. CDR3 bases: TGTGCCAGCAGCTTAGAATTCTGGGGCAACAATCAGCCCCAGCATTTT. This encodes CASSLEFWGNNQPQHF.

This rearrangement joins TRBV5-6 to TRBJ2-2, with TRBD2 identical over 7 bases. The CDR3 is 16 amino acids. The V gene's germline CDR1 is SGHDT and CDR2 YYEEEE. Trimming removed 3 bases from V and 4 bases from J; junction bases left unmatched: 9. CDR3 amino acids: CASSWEGGAGTGELFF. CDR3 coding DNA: TGTGCCAGCAGCTGGGAGGGAGGGGCGGGCACCGGGGAGCTGTTTTTT.

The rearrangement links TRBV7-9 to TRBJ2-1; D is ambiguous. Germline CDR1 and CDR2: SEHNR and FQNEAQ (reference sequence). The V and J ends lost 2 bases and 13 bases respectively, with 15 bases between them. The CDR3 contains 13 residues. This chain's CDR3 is CASSLLAVWGQFF. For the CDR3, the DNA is TGTGCCAGCAGCTTATTGGCGGTCTGGGGTCAGTTCTTC. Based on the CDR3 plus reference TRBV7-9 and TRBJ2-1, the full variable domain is DTGVSQNPRHKITKRGQNVTFRCDPISEHNRLYWYRQTLGQGPEFLTYFQNEAQLEKSRLLSDRFSAERPKGSFSTLEIQRTEQGDSAMYLCASSLLAVWGQFFGPGTRLTVL.

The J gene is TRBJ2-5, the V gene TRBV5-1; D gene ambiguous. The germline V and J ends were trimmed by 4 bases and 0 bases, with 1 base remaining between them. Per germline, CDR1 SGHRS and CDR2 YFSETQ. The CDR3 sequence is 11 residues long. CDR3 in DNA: TGCGCCAGCAGCGACCAAGAGACCCAGTACTTC. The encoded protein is CASSDQETQYF.

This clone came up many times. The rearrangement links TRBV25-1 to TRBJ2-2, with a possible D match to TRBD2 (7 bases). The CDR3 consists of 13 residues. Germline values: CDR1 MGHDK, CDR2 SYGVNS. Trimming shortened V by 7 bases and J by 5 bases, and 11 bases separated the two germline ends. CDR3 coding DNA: TGTGCCAGCAAGGAGGGGGGGACCGGGGAGCTGTTTTTT. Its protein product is CASKEGGTGELFF.

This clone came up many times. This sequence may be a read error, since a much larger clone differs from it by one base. The CDR3 region is CASSLASRGGGTQYF. DNA of the CDR3: TGCGCCAGCAGCTTGGCATCTCGCGGGGGGGGTACGCAGTATTTT. The V and J genes are TRBV5-1 and TRBJ2-3; 9 positions agree with TRBD2. There are 15 residues in the CDR3. Germline assignment: CDR1 SGHRS and CDR2 YFSETQ. Germline trimming cut 0 bases from V and 8 bases from J; bases unmatched to any gene: 7.

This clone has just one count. This chain's CDR3 is CASSQDRGAALNNSPLHF. The CDR3 DNA follows: TGCGCCAGCAGCCAAGATCGGGGGGCAGCGCTTAATAATTCACCCCTCCACTTT. The chain is built from TRBV4-1 and TRBJ1-6; the D gene is possibly TRBD1 (6 bases). This CDR3 contains 18 residues. The V end lost 0 bases, the J end lost 5 bases, and 17 bases lay between the germline ends. From germline, CDR1 is MGHRA and CDR2 YSYEKL.

The CDR3 loop reads CSARASGTYEQYF. The CDR3 nucleotides are TGCAGTGCTAGGGCTAGCGGAACCTACGAGCAGTACTTC. The chain uses TRBV20-1 and TRBJ2-7; 7 positions agree with TRBD2. The CDR3 is made up of 13 amino acids. J gave up 2 bases and V 3 bases, and 4 bases lay outside the gene matches. Germline CDR1 reads DFQATT; CDR2 reads SNEGSKA (reference sequence).

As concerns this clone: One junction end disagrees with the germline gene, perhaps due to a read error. CDR3 sequence: CASSETSDRPTETQFF. The DNA of the CDR3 is TGTGCCAGCAGTGAGACCTCGGACCGCCCCACAGAGACGCAGTTTTTT. This sequence joins TRBV6-1 and TRBJ2-3; no definite D call. Per germline, CDR1 MNHNS and CDR2 SASEGT. The CDR3 is made up of 16 amino acids.

CDR3 sequence: CAISEGLPGSSREQFF. DNA of the CDR3: TGTGCCATCAGTGAGGGACTACCGGGGTCCAGTCGAGAGCAGTTCTTC. This rearrangement joins TRBV10-3 to TRBJ2-1, with D maybe TRBD2 (6 bases). This CDR3 is 16 amino acids long. Germline assignment: CDR1 ENHRY and CDR2 SYGVKD. Trimming took 2 bases from V and 10 from J, leaving 21 bases between them.

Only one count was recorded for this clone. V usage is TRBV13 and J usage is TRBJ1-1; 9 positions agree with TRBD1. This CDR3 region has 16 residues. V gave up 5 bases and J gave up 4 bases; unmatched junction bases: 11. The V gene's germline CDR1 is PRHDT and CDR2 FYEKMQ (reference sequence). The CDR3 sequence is CASSPLGGDRVTEAFF. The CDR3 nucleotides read TGTGCCAGCAGCCCCCTCGGCGGGGACAGGGTCACTGAAGCTTTCTTT.

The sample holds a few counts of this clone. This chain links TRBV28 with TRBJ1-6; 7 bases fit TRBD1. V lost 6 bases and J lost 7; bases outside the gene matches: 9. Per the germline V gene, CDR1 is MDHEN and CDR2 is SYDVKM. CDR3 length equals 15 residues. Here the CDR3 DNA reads TGTGCCAGCAGGGGGACAGAACCAACCAATTCACCCCTCCACTTT. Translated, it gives CASRGTEPTNSPLHF.

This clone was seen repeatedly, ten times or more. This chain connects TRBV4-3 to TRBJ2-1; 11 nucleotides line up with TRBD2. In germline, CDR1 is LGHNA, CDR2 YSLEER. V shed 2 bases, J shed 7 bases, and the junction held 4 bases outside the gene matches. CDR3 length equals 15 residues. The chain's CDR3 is CASSQKLAGDNEQFF. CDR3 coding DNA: TGCGCCAGCAGCCAAAAACTAGCGGGAGATAATGAGCAGTTCTTC.

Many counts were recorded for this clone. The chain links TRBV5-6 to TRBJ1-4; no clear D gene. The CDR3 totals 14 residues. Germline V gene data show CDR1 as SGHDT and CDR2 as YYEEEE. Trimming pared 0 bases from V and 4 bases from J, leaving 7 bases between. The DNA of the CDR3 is TGTGCCAGCAGCTTGGGTCGGTATAATGAAAAACTGTTTTTT. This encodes CASSLGRYNEKLFF.

CDR3 nucleotide sequence: TGTGCCAGCAGCCAAGTTGGGGGCAGTGAGCAGTTCTTC. Protein: CASSQVGGSEQFF. The V and J genes are TRBV7-3 and TRBJ2-1; TRBD1 might be the D (6 bases). From germline, CDR1 is SGHTA and CDR2 FQGTGA. This CDR3 spans 13 amino acids. Trimming stripped 5 bases from V and 9 bases from J, with 14 bases between.

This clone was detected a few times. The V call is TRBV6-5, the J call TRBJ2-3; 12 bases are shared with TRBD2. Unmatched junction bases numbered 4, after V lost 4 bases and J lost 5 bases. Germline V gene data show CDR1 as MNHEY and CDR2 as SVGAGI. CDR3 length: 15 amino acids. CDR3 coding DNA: TGTGCCAGCAGTTTGACTAGCGGGAGTTTAGATACGCAGTATTTT. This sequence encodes CASSLTSGSLDTQYF.

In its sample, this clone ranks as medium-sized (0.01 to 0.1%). CDR3 nucleotides: TGCAGTGCTCGGACCGGCTCTGGAAACACCATATATTTT. Translation gives CSARTGSGNTIYF. The chain joins TRBV20-1 to TRBJ1-3; D unclear. Trimming pared 5 bases from V and 0 bases from J, leaving 8 bases between. Per germline, CDR1 DFQATT and CDR2 SNEGSKA (reference sequence). This CDR3 is built from 13 residues.